Listed here are 14 T cell receptor beta chains from one sample, sequenced in a study of blood T cell repertoires in COVID-19. The table came from immunoSEQ multiplex PCR; TCRdb's copy has only in-frame clones and leaves some out. The repertoire holds about 82,000 clones, under 90% seen once, with 9.5% to 15% in the top ten. The material sequenced was peripheral blood. The receptor source for this set is a middle-aged woman with active or convalescent COVID-19.

The CDR3 nucleotides read TGTGCCAGCAGTCCCGGACAGGACCTTAACTATGGCTACACCTTC. Translating gives CASSPGQDLNYGYTF. The rearrangement uses TRBV28 and TRBJ1-2; 7 bases match TRBD1. The germline V gene has CDR1 MDHEN and CDR2 SYDVKM. There are 15 residues in the CDR3. V lost 5 bases, J lost 1 base, and 7 bases stayed unmatched.

The chain links TRBV11-2 to TRBJ2-7, with D possibly being TRBD1 (6 bases). The CDR3 loop spans 11 amino acids. The V and J ends lost 8 bases and 6 bases respectively, with 11 bases between them. CDR1 and CDR2 (germline): SGHAT, FQNNGV. The CDR3 region is CASGRRGEQYF. CDR3 nucleotides: TGTGCCAGCGGCCGCAGGGGCGAGCAGTACTTC.

The chain is built from TRBV9 and TRBJ2-3; TRBD1 matches 8 bases. With 0 bases clipped from V and 2 bases from J, the junction kept 5 bases outside the gene matches. Germline V gives CDR1 SGDLS, CDR2 YYNGEE. This CDR3 has 16 residues. CDR3 in DNA: TGTGCCAGCAGCGTAGGACAGGGGATTCTCACAGATACGCAGTATTTT. Protein: CASSVGQGILTDTQYF. The full variable domain, completed using reference TRBV9 and TRBJ2-3, is DSGVTQTPKHLITATGQRVTLRCSPRSGDLSVYWYQQSLDQGLQFLIQYYNGEERAKGNILERFSAQQFPDLHSELNLSSLELGDSALYFCASSVGQGILTDTQYFGPGTRLTVL.

The rearrangement uses TRBV9 and TRBJ1-2, with a weak D call TRBD1 (5 bases). V lost 3 bases and J lost 6, with 12 bases in between. In germline, CDR1 is SGDLS, CDR2 YYNGEE. The CDR3 runs 13 residues. CDR3: CASSGTRADGYTF. The CDR3 DNA follows: TGTGCCAGCAGCGGCACCAGGGCGGATGGCTACACCTTC. Filled out from reference TRBV9 and TRBJ1-2, the complete variable domain reads DSGVTQTPKHLITATGQRVTLRCSPRSGDLSVYWYQQSLDQGLQFLIQYYNGEERAKGNILERFSAQQFPDLHSELNLSSLELGDSALYFCASSGTRADGYTFGSGTRLTVV.

The chain links TRBV20-1 to TRBJ2-1, with D perhaps matching TRBD1 (5 bases). V was pared by 3 bases and J by 9 bases, with 15 bases between. The CDR3 runs to 13 residues. Germline V lookup: CDR1 DFQATT, CDR2 SNEGSKA (reference sequence). The chain's CDR3 is CSASGQGMGEQFF. The CDR3, as DNA: TGCAGTGCTAGTGGGCAGGGTATGGGTGAGCAGTTCTTC.

The J gene is TRBJ1-6, the V gene TRBV9; TRBD1 aligns across 7 bases. There are 14 residues in the CDR3. The ends lost 3 bases at V and 6 bases at J; junction bases unmatched: 3. The germline gives CDR1 SGDLS, CDR2 YYNGEE. The DNA for the CDR3 is TGTGCCAGCAGCGGAGGGACAGCTAATTCACCCCTCCACTTT. This encodes CASSGGTANSPLHF.

This chain joins TRBV3-1 (or the pseudogene TRBV3-2) and TRBJ2-7; no clear D gene. Germline CDR1 is LGHDT and CDR2 is YNNKEL (reference sequence). This CDR3 has 13 amino acids. Trimming cost V 1 base and J 3 bases, with 7 bases left between them. DNA for the CDR3: TGTGCCAGCAGCCAAGGGTCAGGCTACGAGCAGTACTTC. Amino acids: CASSQGSGYEQYF.

This rearrangement joins TRBV9 to TRBJ1-3, with TRBD1 matching 7 bases. Germline V gene data show CDR1 as SGDLS and CDR2 as YYNGEE. The length of the CDR3 is 16 residues. Trimming removed 1 base from V and 2 bases from J; junction bases left unmatched: 6. The CDR3 DNA reads TGTGCCAGCAGCGTAAGACAGGGTTCGACTGGAAACACCATATATTTT. As protein: CASSVRQGSTGNTIYF.

The chain uses TRBV5-1 and TRBJ2-5; 7 positions match TRBD2. The length of the CDR3 is 14 residues. Germline CDR1 reads SGHRS; CDR2 reads YFSETQ. V was clipped by 0 bases and J by 2 bases; unmatched bases: 1. The CDR3 nucleotides read TGCGCCAGCAGCTTGGCTAGCGGACAAGAGACCCAGTACTTC. Translation gives CASSLASGQETQYF.

The V and J genes are TRBV7-2 and TRBJ1-1, with TRBD1 identical over 10 bases. The CDR3 is 16 residues long. Unmatched junction bases numbered 6, after V lost 5 bases and J lost 0 bases. CDR1 and CDR2 from the germline V gene are SGHTA and FQGNSA. CDR3 DNA sequence: TGTGCCAGCAGCCGGGACAGGGGACGGGTGAACACTGAAGCTTTCTTT. Translation gives CASSRDRGRVNTEAFF.

CDR3 amino acids: CAIKGTGEYEQYF. CDR3 nucleotide sequence: TGTGCCATCAAAGGGACAGGGGAGTACGAGCAGTACTTC. The rearrangement uses TRBV10-3 and TRBJ2-7, with TRBD1 matching 10 bases. V was clipped by 7 bases and J by 4 bases; unmatched bases: 4. Germline V CDR1 and CDR2: ENHRY, SYGVKD. CDR3 length equals 13 residues.

V is TRBV9 and J is TRBJ2-1; D might be TRBD2 (5 bases). Trimming took off 4 bases at V and 4 bases at J, with 18 bases between the two ends. Per germline, CDR1 SGDLS and CDR2 YYNGEE. CDR3 length: 16 amino acids. The CDR3 bases are TGTGCCAGCAGCCCCGTTGACTACCCACCTTACAATGAGCAGTTCTTC. It yields the protein CASSPVDYPPYNEQFF.

This chain uses TRBV7-2 with TRBJ1-2; D call uncertain. V was trimmed by 4 bases and J by 3 bases, leaving 15 bases between them. Per the germline V gene, CDR1 is SGHTA and CDR2 is FQGNSA. This CDR3 contains 15 residues. CDR3 in amino acids: CASSSIAVSDYGYTF. CDR3 bases: TGTGCCAGCAGCTCGATCGCGGTTTCGGACTATGGCTACACCTTC.

This clone has more than one count but fewer than ten. The rearrangement links TRBV7-9 to TRBJ1-2; D gene ambiguous. The CDR3 is 12 amino acids. CDR1 is SEHNR, CDR2 FQNEAQ, per germline (reference sequence). V gave up 6 bases and J gave up 8 bases, with 13 bases separating them. The CDR3 DNA sequence: TGTGCCAGCAGACCACTGGAGGGCGGCTACACCTTC. Translated: CASRPLEGGYTF.